The 25 T cell receptor beta chains in this list originate from one sample, sequenced in a study of T cell changes during pregnancy in multiple sclerosis. Libraries were prepared by immunoSEQ multiplex PCR; TCRdb keeps only in-frame clonotypes and omits some of them. Found here are some 80,000 clones, just under 95% of them singletons; the top ten hold about 0.93%. Here the sequenced sample was peripheral blood, taken in the first trimester of pregnancy. The receptors shown here come from a female donor with multiple sclerosis, enrolled in a pregnancy study.

The chain uses TRBV10-3 and TRBJ1-5, with 7 bases aligning to TRBD1. CDR1 is ENHRY and CDR2 is SYGVKD in the germline V gene. Unmatched junction bases numbered 2, after V lost 0 bases and J lost 0 bases. This CDR3 comprises 16 residues. CDR3 in amino acids: CAISESGQYSNQPQHF. In nucleotides, the CDR3 is TGTGCCATCAGTGAGTCGGGACAGTATAGCAATCAGCCCCAGCATTTT.

The V call is TRBV5-5, the J call TRBJ2-3; 10 bases match TRBD2. From germline, CDR1 is SGHKS and CDR2 YYEKEE (reference sequence). This CDR3 is built from 15 residues. The J segment lost 2 bases and the V segment lost 2 bases, leaving 2 bases of the junction unmatched. The CDR3 here is CASSFSGGTTDTQYF. CDR3 nucleotides: TGTGCCAGCAGCTTTAGCGGGGGGACCACAGATACGCAGTATTTT.

This sequence joins TRBV19 and TRBJ1-1, with no clear D. The CDR3 totals 13 residues. Germline CDR1 and CDR2: LNHDA and SQIVND (reference sequence). V lost 11 bases to trimming and J lost 6 bases, with 19 bases between them. The CDR3 is CACWRRGFAEAFF. The CDR3 nucleotides read TGTGCCTGCTGGCGAAGAGGGTTCGCTGAAGCTTTCTTT.

V is TRBV1 and J is TRBJ1-1; the D call in the table, TRBD1, was not verified against the DNA. TRBV1 represents a pseudogene. The CDR3 has 24 residues. The CDR3 bases are TGCACCAGCAGCCAAGACCCCCAACCCGGACAGGCGGATCCCCGGAACGACATGAACACTGAAGCTTTCTTT. Translating it yields CTSSQDPQPGQADPRNDMNTEAFF.

This clone is a singleton in its sample. The chain combines TRBV6-1 with TRBJ2-7, with 12 bases fitting TRBD2. Germline V gene data show CDR1 as MNHNS and CDR2 as SASEGT. J lost 2 bases, V lost 2 bases, and 1 base had no gene match. The CDR3 loop spans 15 amino acids. The CDR3 DNA reads as TGTGCCAGCAGTGAAAGGACTAGCGGGACCTACGAGCAGTACTTC. Its protein product is CASSERTSGTYEQYF.

The J gene is TRBJ2-7, the V gene TRBV29-1; possible D gene TRBD2, 7 bases. Deletions cut 0 bases from V and 7 bases from J, with 10 bases between. Germline values: CDR1 SQVTM, CDR2 ANQGSEA. There are 12 residues in the CDR3. The chain's CDR3 is CSVEEGGGEQYF. In DNA, the CDR3 is TGCAGCGTTGAAGAGGGAGGGGGGGAGCAGTACTTC.

The sample holds one count of this clone. The rearrangement uses TRBV30 and TRBJ2-3, with D hard to call. CDR1 and CDR2 from the germline V gene are GTSNPN and SVGIG (reference sequence). The V and J ends lost 6 bases and 7 bases respectively, with 11 bases between them. The CDR3 has 11 amino acids. In DNA form, the CDR3 reads TGTGCCTGCGGTGCCCCGAATACGCAGTATTTT. Its translation is CACGAPNTQYF.

The chain has TRBV2 and TRBJ2-7, with D possibly matching TRBD2 (6 bases). Germline V gene data show CDR1 as SNHLY and CDR2 as FYNNEI. V gave up 4 bases and J gave up 2 bases, with 18 bases separating them. The CDR3 runs 16 residues. CDR3 bases: TGTGCCAGCAGTGTTGGGGATAGCGGCCTCACCTACGAGCAGTACTTC. This translates into CASSVGDSGLTYEQYF.

The chain combines TRBV6-1 with TRBJ1-5, with 8 bases aligning to TRBD1. V was clipped by 11 bases and J by 6 bases; unmatched bases: 9. This CDR3 has 13 residues. The germline CDR1 and CDR2 sequences are MNHNS and SASEGT. The CDR3 sequence is CAVQGGEGQPQHF. The CDR3 bases are TGTGCCGTACAGGGGGGCGAAGGTCAGCCCCAGCATTTT.

The chain uses TRBV2 and TRBJ2-2; weak D call: TRBD2 (5 bases). The CDR3 covers 15 residues. Germline V gives CDR1 SNHLY, CDR2 FYNNEI. V lost 6 bases to trimming and J lost 1 base, with 12 bases between them. DNA for the CDR3: TGTGCCAGCAGGGTCGCGGGTTGGAACACCGGGGAGCTGTTTTTT. Translating it yields CASRVAGWNTGELFF.

The chain has TRBV2 and TRBJ1-5; 7 bases match TRBD1. The V segment lost 5 bases and the J segment 1 base; nucleotides outside the gene matches: 14. The CDR3 length is 18 residues. CDR1 SNHLY and CDR2 FYNNEI come from the germline V gene. In DNA, the CDR3 is TGTGCCAGCAGTCCTGAACCTAAAGGGGGCTGGAGCAATCAGCCCCAGCATTTT. Encoded protein: CASSPEPKGGWSNQPQHF.

V usage is TRBV14 and J usage is TRBJ1-2; weak D call: TRBD1 (6 bases). The CDR3 consists of 16 residues. Germline CDR1 is SGHDN and CDR2 is FVKESK. V shed 4 bases and J shed 2 bases, with 17 bases lying between them. The CDR3 here is CASSPFSGDANYGYTF. The DNA of the CDR3 is TGTGCCAGCAGCCCCTTTTCAGGGGACGCCAACTATGGCTACACCTTC.

This CDR3 reads CAISEGGLAASPGSYNEQFF. The CDR3 DNA follows: TGTGCCATCAGTGAGGGAGGGCTAGCGGCCTCTCCAGGCTCCTACAATGAGCAGTTCTTC. The chain uses TRBV10-3 and TRBJ2-1, with 7 bases matching TRBD2. V gave up 2 bases and J gave up 0 bases; unmatched junction bases: 16. CDR3 length: 20 amino acids. CDR1 and CDR2 (germline): ENHRY, SYGVKD.

V gene TRBV5-1 combines with J gene TRBJ2-7, with 12 bases lining up with TRBD1. Germline lookup yields CDR1 SGHRS and CDR2 YFSETQ. The CDR3 has 14 amino acids. V shed 4 bases and J 6 bases; nucleotides not matched to a gene: 5. This CDR3 is CASSRGQGASEQYF. The CDR3 bases are TGCGCCAGCAGCAGGGGACAGGGGGCATCCGAGCAGTACTTC.

The chain is built from TRBV18 and TRBJ2-1, with a possible D match to TRBD2 (5 bases). The germline V gene has CDR1 KGHSH and CDR2 LQKENI. V lost 3 bases to trimming and J lost 3 bases, with 9 bases between them. The CDR3 consists of 14 residues. The CDR3 region has the DNA TGTGCCAGCTCACCCTCGAGGGACTACAATGAGCAGTTCTTC. As protein: CASSPSRDYNEQFF. The variable domain in full, with the rest retrieved from reference TRBV18 and TRBJ2-1, is NAGVMQNPRHLVRRRGQEARLRCSPMKGHSHVYWYRQLPEEGLKFMVYLQKENIIDESGMPKERFSAEFPKEGPSILRIQQVVRGDSAAYFCASSPSRDYNEQFFGPGTRLTVL.

J is TRBJ1-2 and V is TRBV7-9, with 12 bases identical to TRBD1. With 5 bases clipped from V and 14 bases from J, the junction kept 12 bases outside the gene matches. Germline CDR1 is SEHNR and CDR2 is FQNEAQ (reference sequence). The CDR3 is 14 amino acids. The DNA for the CDR3 is TGTGCCAGCAGCCCGCCGGGACAGGGGGCCCTCCTAACCTTC. Translated, it gives CASSPPGQGALLTF.

The chain carries TRBV4-1 and TRBJ1-4; possibly TRBD1 for D (5 bases). This CDR3 is built from 16 residues. Germline V gene data show CDR1 as MGHRA and CDR2 as YSYEKL. The ends were cut back, 1 base at V and 8 bases at J, with 17 bases in the middle. The CDR3 nucleotides read TGCGCCAGCAGCCAAGTATCCGCGGACATCAGGGAAAAACTGTTTTTT. The encoded protein is CASSQVSADIREKLFF.

The rearrangement uses TRBV6-5 and TRBJ1-2; weak D call: TRBD1 (5 bases). The CDR3 is 15 amino acids. Germline V gene data show CDR1 as MNHEY and CDR2 as SVGAGI. V gave up 4 bases and J gave up 6 bases, with 18 bases separating them. The CDR3 spells CASSSSLQGRDGYTF. The CDR3 DNA reads TGTGCCAGCAGTTCAAGCCTGCAGGGAAGGGATGGCTACACCTTC.

The chain uses TRBV7-9 and TRBJ2-4; 8 positions agree with TRBD1. J gave up 3 bases and V 0 bases, and 7 bases lay outside the gene matches. The CDR3 extends over 17 amino acids. From germline, CDR1 is SEHNR and CDR2 FQNEAQ (reference sequence). CDR3 nucleotides: TGTGCCAGCAGCTTAGCGCTCTCGACAGGGGACAAAAACATTCAGTACTTC. As protein: CASSLALSTGDKNIQYF.

CDR3 coding DNA: TGTGCCAGCAGTGAAAGGACAGAAGCTTTCTTT. Its protein is CASSERTEAFF. V and J are TRBV2 and TRBJ1-1; D may be TRBD1 (5 bases). V was shortened by 2 bases and J by 8 bases, with 6 bases between the two germline ends. CDR1 is SNHLY and CDR2 is FYNNEI in the germline V gene. CDR3 length: 11 amino acids.

This clone came up once. The chain carries TRBV5-1 and TRBJ2-1; maybe TRBD2 (6 bases). The CDR3 length is 14 residues. From germline, CDR1 is SGHRS and CDR2 YFSETQ. Deletions cut 4 bases from V and 5 bases from J, with 13 bases between. For the CDR3, the DNA is TGCGCCAGCAGCGCGCCTAGCGCTCACAATGAGCAGTTCTTC. This encodes CASSAPSAHNEQFF. The full variable domain, in which reference TRBV5-1 and TRBJ2-1 provide the parts outside the CDR3, is KAGVTQTPRYLIKTRGQQVTLSCSPISGHRSVSWYQQTPGQGLQFLFEYFSETQRNKGNFPGRFSGRQFSNSRSEMNVSTLELGDSALYLCASSAPSAHNEQFFGPGTRLTVL.

The chain recombines TRBV6-6 with TRBJ1-1, with D possibly matching TRBD1 (5 bases). Trimming shortened V by 0 bases and J by 11 bases, and 10 bases separated the two germline ends. This CDR3 is built from 12 residues. The V gene's germline CDR1 is MNHNY and CDR2 SVGAGI (reference sequence). The CDR3 here is CASSYSQGTAFF. The CDR3 DNA reads TGTGCCAGCAGTTACTCTCAGGGAACCGCTTTCTTT.

The gene calls are TRBV7-2 and TRBJ1-1; D not resolved. The CDR3 runs 11 residues. With 6 bases removed from V and 2 bases from J, the gap between germline ends came to 4 bases. Germline lookup yields CDR1 SGHTA and CDR2 FQGNSA. The CDR3 here is CASRHNTEAFF. In nucleotides, the CDR3 is TGTGCCAGCAGACATAACACTGAAGCTTTCTTT.

This rearrangement joins TRBV7-9 to TRBJ1-6; 8 positions match TRBD1. Germline V gene sequence: CDR1 SEHNR, CDR2 FQNEAQ (reference sequence). The length of the CDR3 is 16 residues. The junction had 8 bases not matched to a gene; V was cut back by 5 bases and J by 5 bases. DNA of the CDR3: TGTGCCAGCAGCCCCGGACAGGGCTGGAATAATTCACCCCTCCACTTT. Its protein is CASSPGQGWNNSPLHF.

The chain carries TRBV18 and TRBJ1-2, with 7 bases fitting TRBD1. Germline V gene sequence: CDR1 KGHSH, CDR2 LQKENI. This CDR3 comprises 13 residues. Losses at the gene ends were 5 bases for V and 4 bases for J; bases not matched to a gene: 4. CDR3 in amino acids: CASSIDRAYGYTF. CDR3 nucleotide sequence: TGTGCCAGCTCAATAGACAGGGCCTATGGCTACACCTTC.